These 20 T cell receptor beta chains were sequenced from one sample in a study of CD8+ T cells in alopecia areata. RNA was extracted and reverse transcribed into cDNA as the sequencing template. Profiling relied on immunoSEQ multiplex PCR, and the TCRdb table lists in-frame clones only, not all of them. Counted here are 200,000 to 250,000 clones, around 62% occurring once; the ten biggest clones make up roughly 0.47%. Sequenced material: CD4+ T cells sorted from blood, taken at week 0. The receptors derive from a human donor with alopecia areata.

The chain employs TRBV29-1 and TRBJ2-7; a possible D gene is TRBD1 (5 bases). CDR3 length: 12 amino acids. Germline V gene data show CDR1 as SQVTM and CDR2 as ANQGSEA. The V gene lost 1 base and the J gene lost 6 bases, with 10 bases spanning the gap. The CDR3: CSVEGNQGEQYF. The CDR3 nucleotides read TGCAGCGTTGAAGGAAACCAGGGCGAGCAGTACTTC.

The V call is TRBV6-1, the J call TRBJ1-1; possibly TRBD1 for D (5 bases). Germline CDR1 is MNHNS and CDR2 is SASEGT. CDR3 length: 13 amino acids. The V end lost 7 bases, the J end lost 0 bases, and 9 bases lay between the germline ends. CDR3 sequence reads: CASKGVLNTEAFF. CDR3 DNA sequence: TGTGCCAGCAAAGGGGTCCTGAACACTGAAGCTTTCTTT.

This chain connects TRBV15 to TRBJ1-1; D unclear. The CDR3 totals 13 residues. Germline V gene sequence: CDR1 LNHNV, CDR2 YYDKDF (reference sequence). The V end was cut by 0 bases, the J end by 2 bases, with 4 bases between. CDR3 sequence reads: CATSRERNTEAFF. DNA for the CDR3: TGTGCCACCAGCAGAGAAAGAAACACTGAAGCTTTCTTT.

The chain has TRBV5-4 and TRBJ1-3; perhaps TRBD1 as D (5 bases). The CDR3 has 14 amino acids. V gave up 3 bases and J gave up 4 bases, with 11 bases separating them. Germline V gene data show CDR1 as SGHNT and CDR2 as YYREEE (reference sequence). Here the CDR3 DNA reads TGTGCCAGCAGCTCTGGGGCATCAGGAAACACCATATATTTT. Protein product: CASSSGASGNTIYF. Drawing the rest from reference TRBV5-4 and TRBJ1-3, the complete variable domain is ETGVTQSPTHLIKTRGQQVTLRCSSQSGHNTVSWYQQALGQGPQFIFQYYREEENGRGNFPPRFSGLQFPNYSSELNVNALELDDSALYLCASSSGASGNTIYFGEGSWLTVV.

This chain connects TRBV4-1 to TRBJ2-1; TRBD2 is a possible D gene (5 bases). Germline-derived CDR1 and CDR2 are MGHRA and YSYEKL. The CDR3 is 16 amino acids. V lost 1 base and J lost 5, with 15 bases in between. The CDR3 DNA reads as TGCGCCAGCAGCCAAGTCGGCAGGAGGTCCCACAATGAGCAGTTCTTC. The encoded protein is CASSQVGRRSHNEQFF.

V gene TRBV2 combines with J gene TRBJ2-3; no reliable D call. CDR1 SNHLY and CDR2 FYNNEI come from the germline V gene. This CDR3 spans 10 amino acids. The CDR3, as DNA: TGTGTTTTGGCGGCAGATACGCAGTATTTT. This encodes CVLAADTQYF.

J is TRBJ1-1 and V is TRBV25-1; D possibly corresponds to TRBD1 (5 bases). Germline assignment: CDR1 MGHDK and CDR2 SYGVNS. Trimming pared 0 bases from V and 4 bases from J, leaving 9 bases between. This CDR3 spans 14 amino acids. The CDR3 region is CASSEYGRGTEAFF. CDR3 DNA: TGTGCCAGCAGTGAATACGGAAGGGGCACTGAAGCTTTCTTT.

The table lists this clone with a few counts. The chain is built from TRBV29-1 and TRBJ1-1; 9 nucleotides match TRBD1. The CDR3 length is 14 residues. V was pared by 4 bases and J by 1 base, with 4 bases of the junction left unmatched. Looked up from germline, CDR1 is SQVTM and CDR2 is ANQGSEA. The CDR3 DNA reads TGCAGCGTTGCCGACAGGGGGAGGAACACTGAAGCTTTCTTT. Protein: CSVADRGRNTEAFF.

There are a few counts of this clone. The genes are TRBV5-6 and TRBJ1-3, with D possibly being TRBD1 (6 bases). From germline, CDR1 is SGHDT and CDR2 YYEEEE. V was clipped by 5 bases and J by 0 bases, with 12 bases between them. The CDR3 is 15 residues long. DNA of the CDR3: TGTGCCAGCAGTTTACAGGGAATCTCTGGAAACACCATATATTTT. Translating gives CASSLQGISGNTIYF.

V and J are TRBV5-6 and TRBJ2-1; the match to TRBD1 covers 9 bases. The CDR3 loop spans 16 amino acids. V lost 2 bases, J lost 6 bases, and 9 bases stayed unmatched. CDR1 is SGHDT, CDR2 YYEEEE, per germline. CDR3 nucleotides: TGTGCCAGCAGCTTCTACACAGGGGGCGCGGGCAATGAGCAGTTCTTC. Its protein product is CASSFYTGGAGNEQFF.

The chain has TRBV10-3 and TRBJ2-7; no reliable D call. The CDR3 spans 13 residues. Germline V gene data show CDR1 as ENHRY and CDR2 as SYGVKD. The germline V and J ends were trimmed by 0 bases and 5 bases, with 8 bases remaining between them. The CDR3, as DNA: TGTGCCATCAGTGAGTCCGCTCCCGACGAGCAGTACTTC. It yields the protein CAISESAPDEQYF.

The V call is TRBV6-1, the J call TRBJ2-3; D is possibly TRBD1 (6 bases). CDR3 length: 14 residues. V lost 2 bases, J lost 2 bases, and 8 bases lay in between. Looked up from germline, CDR1 is MNHNS and CDR2 is SASEGT. CDR3 DNA: TGTGCCAGCAGTGAACAGGGGATCACAGATACGCAGTATTTT. Protein sequence: CASSEQGITDTQYF.

The V gene is TRBV7-8, the J gene TRBJ2-7; the D gene is possibly TRBD2 (7 bases). This CDR3 has 16 residues. Germline CDR1 and CDR2: SGHVS and FQNEAQ. V lost 5 bases and J 2 bases, leaving 19 bases between the germline ends. CDR3 coding DNA: TGTGCCAGCAGCCTCAAGGGAGGGGGGCTCCCCTACGAGCAGTACTTC. This gives the protein CASSLKGGGLPYEQYF.

This chain uses TRBV7-9 with TRBJ2-4; D remains ambiguous. Looked up from germline, CDR1 is SEHNR and CDR2 is FQNEAQ (reference sequence). Trimming removed 0 bases at V and 3 bases at J, with 0 bases between. The CDR3 length is 12 residues. The CDR3 DNA sequence: TGTGCCAGCAGCTTAGCCAAAAACATTCAGTACTTC. Translated, it gives CASSLAKNIQYF. Looking up the rest from reference TRBV7-9 and TRBJ2-4 gives the full variable domain: DTGVSQNPRHKITKRGQNVTFRCDPISEHNRLYWYRQTLGQGPEFLTYFQNEAQLEKSRLLSDRFSAERPKGSFSTLEIQRTEQGDSAMYLCASSLAKNIQYFGAGTRLSVL.

This clone has just a few counts. The chain joins TRBV10-3 to TRBJ2-7; possibly TRBD1 for D (5 bases). CDR3 length: 15 residues. Trimming stripped 5 bases from V and 3 bases from J, with 17 bases between. The germline CDR1 and CDR2 sequences are ENHRY and SYGVKD. The CDR3 DNA sequence: TGTGCCATCAGTAGGGGCCAGGGATCTCTCTACGAGCAGTACTTC. This gives the protein CAISRGQGSLYEQYF.

The chain is built from TRBV9 and TRBJ1-2, with D possibly TRBD1 on 5 matching bases. CDR1 and CDR2 from the germline V gene are SGDLS and YYNGEE. The V and J ends lost 3 bases and 5 bases respectively, with 11 bases between them. CDR3 length: 13 amino acids. The CDR3 region is CASSADTLYGYTF. The CDR3 nucleotides are TGTGCCAGCAGCGCGGACACGCTATATGGCTACACCTTC.

The chain recombines TRBV10-2 with TRBJ2-7, with D tentatively TRBD1 (5 bases). The CDR3 sequence is 12 residues long. V lost 2 bases to trimming and J lost 4 bases, with 6 bases between them. Germline values: CDR1 WSHSY, CDR2 SAAADI. The CDR3 DNA sequence: TGCGCCAGCAGTGAGCAGGGATACGAGCAGTACTTC. Protein: CASSEQGYEQYF.

The chain is built from TRBV7-6 and TRBJ1-6; D is perhaps TRBD1 (6 bases). CDR1 and CDR2 (germline): SGHVS, FNYEAQ. The CDR3 runs to 15 residues. V lost 5 bases to trimming and J lost 6 bases, with 14 bases between them. The CDR3 nucleotides read TGTGCCAGCAGCCCAGGACAGTCTCCTAATTCACCCCTCCACTTT. This gives the protein CASSPGQSPNSPLHF.

The chain links TRBV2 to TRBJ2-1; no definite D call. The CDR3 runs 14 residues. The V gene's germline CDR1 is SNHLY and CDR2 FYNNEI. V dropped 6 bases and J dropped 0 bases, with 9 bases sitting between them. In DNA form, the CDR3 reads TGTGCCAGCAGGGAGATTAGCTCCTACAATGAGCAGTTCTTC. Its translation is CASREISSYNEQFF.

This rearrangement joins TRBV9 to TRBJ1-4, with D tentatively TRBD1 (5 bases). Germline assignment: CDR1 SGDLS and CDR2 YYNGEE. This CDR3 is 16 amino acids long. The V end was cut by 0 bases, the J end by 6 bases, with 15 bases between. CDR3 in amino acids: CASSVVPDSDYEKLFF. The CDR3 DNA sequence: TGTGCCAGCAGCGTAGTCCCAGACAGTGACTATGAAAAACTGTTTTTT. The whole variable domain, filled in from reference TRBV9 and TRBJ1-4, reads DSGVTQTPKHLITATGQRVTLRCSPRSGDLSVYWYQQSLDQGLQFLIQYYNGEERAKGNILERFSAQQFPDLHSELNLSSLELGDSALYFCASSVVPDSDYEKLFFGSGTQLSVL.